These T cell receptor beta chains were read from a single sample in a study of T cell responses to AZD1222 COVID-19 vaccine. Using immunoSEQ multiplex PCR, the repertoire was profiled, and TCRdb retains in-frame clones only, with some absent. In the table there are about 190,000 clones, over 80% of which are singletons. Sample: peripheral blood, taken on day 0 of AZD1222 vaccination. The receptors here all came from an adult in good health. Both conserved end residues are trimmed from each CDR3. A D gene is named only where the DNA matches it firmly.

NA TRBV10-3 AISPRVHEQY
NA TRBV6-5 ASSPGGELF
TRBD1 TRBV18 ASSLGQGRPQH
NA TRBV5-1 ASSLRSGGGYT
NA TRBV5-5 ASDGPGRRRDGYT
NA TRBV25-1 ASSLGSGANVLT
NA TRBV27 ASGLYGGNSPLH
NA TRBV27 ASSLSRLGNTEAF
NA TRBV5-1 ASSLVGQGHTEAF
NA TRBV4-3 ASSQDPLSEQY
NA TRBV5-5 ASSLVRGAGGYT
NA TRBV4-2 ASSQPPGGLDQETQY
NA TRBV6-5 ASSYSGIRLSGYT
TRBD2 TRBV5-1 ASSLASGGTRVNIQY
NA TRBV19 ASSRGGSNQPQH
NA TRBV6-1 ASSEGPDYEQY
NA TRBV19 ASKPEGVVYEQY
TRBD2 TRBV18 ASSSRLAGFPYEQY
NA TRBV7-9 ASSPGWAHYGYT
TRBD2 TRBV10-3 ATQTSGGPDTQY
TRBD1 TRBV7-9 ASSYTGTGGEKLF
NA TRBV25-1 ASSRGGYTEAF
TRBD1 TRBV19 ASSTDGQGQGGNTEAF
TRBD1 TRBV3-1/TRBV3-2 ASSPSDRINQPQH
NA TRBV6-2/TRBV6-3 ASSYGNRAHYNEQF
NA TRBV6-5 ASSYSRRGSNTEAF
NA TRBV7-6 ASRDHSSYEQY
NA TRBV5-4 ASSLNSGRNTGELF
NA TRBV27 ASSPSGIAAF
NA TRBV10-2 ASSVSGNTEAF
NA TRBV25-1 ASSRGGGTEAF
NA TRBV6-5 ASSYSTSSYEQY
NA TRBV11-1 ASSRRGNYGYT
NA TRBV5-1 ASSAAGNQPQH
NA TRBV6-4 ASRRAGTLSTEAF
NA TRBV6-5 ASRGALGYEKLF
NA TRBV11-1 ASSSLRTVGSPLH
NA TRBV5-6 ASSLGRVEKLF
TRBD2 TRBV3-1/TRBV3-2 ASSPTSGGSIEQF